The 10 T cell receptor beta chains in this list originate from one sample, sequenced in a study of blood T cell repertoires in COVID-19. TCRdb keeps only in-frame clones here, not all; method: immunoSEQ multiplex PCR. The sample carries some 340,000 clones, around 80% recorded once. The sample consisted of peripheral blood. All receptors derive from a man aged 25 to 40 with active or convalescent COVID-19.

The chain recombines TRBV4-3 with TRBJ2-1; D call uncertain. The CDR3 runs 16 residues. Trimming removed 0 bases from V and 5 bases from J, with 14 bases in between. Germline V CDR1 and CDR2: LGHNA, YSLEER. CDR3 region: CASSQDRDTTHNEQFF. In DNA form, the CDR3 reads TGCGCCAGCAGCCAAGATCGTGACACAACACACAATGAGCAGTTCTTC.

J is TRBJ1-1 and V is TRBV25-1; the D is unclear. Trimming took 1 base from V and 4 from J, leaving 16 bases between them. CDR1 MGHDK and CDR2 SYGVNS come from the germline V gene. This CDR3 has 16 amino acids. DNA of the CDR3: TGTGCCAGCAGTGAATTTGCGGCTACCCGGGGCACTGAAGCTTTCTTT. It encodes CASSEFAATRGTEAFF.

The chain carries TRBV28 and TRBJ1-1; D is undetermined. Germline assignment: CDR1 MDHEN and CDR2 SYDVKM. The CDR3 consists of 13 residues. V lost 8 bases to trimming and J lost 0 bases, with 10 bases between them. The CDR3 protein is CASVTVLNTEAFF. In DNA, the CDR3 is TGTGCCAGCGTAACAGTCCTGAACACTGAAGCTTTCTTT.

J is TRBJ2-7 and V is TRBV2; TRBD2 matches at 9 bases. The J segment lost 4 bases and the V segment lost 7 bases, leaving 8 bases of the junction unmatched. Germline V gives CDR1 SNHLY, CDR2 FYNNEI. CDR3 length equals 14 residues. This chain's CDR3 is CASTASGIEYEQYF. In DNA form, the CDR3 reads TGTGCCAGCACCGCTAGCGGGATTGAGTACGAGCAGTACTTC.

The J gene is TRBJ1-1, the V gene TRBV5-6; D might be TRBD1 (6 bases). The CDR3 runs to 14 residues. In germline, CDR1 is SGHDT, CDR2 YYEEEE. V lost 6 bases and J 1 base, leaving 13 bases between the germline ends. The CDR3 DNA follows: TGTGCCAGCATCAAGACAGGTTGGAACACTGAAGCTTTCTTT. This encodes CASIKTGWNTEAFF. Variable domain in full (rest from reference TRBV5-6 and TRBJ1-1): DAGVTQSPTHLIKTRGQQVTLRCSPKSGHDTVSWYQQALGQGPQFIFQYYEEEERQRGNFPDRFSGHQFPNYSSELNVNALLLGDSALYLCASIKTGWNTEAFFGQGTRLTVV.

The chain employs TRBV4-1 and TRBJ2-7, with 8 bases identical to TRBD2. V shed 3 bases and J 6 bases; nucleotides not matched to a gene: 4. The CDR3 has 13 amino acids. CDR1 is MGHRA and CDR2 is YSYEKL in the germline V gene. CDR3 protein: CASSHAGGREQYF. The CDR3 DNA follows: TGCGCCAGCAGCCACGCGGGGGGCCGCGAGCAGTACTTC.

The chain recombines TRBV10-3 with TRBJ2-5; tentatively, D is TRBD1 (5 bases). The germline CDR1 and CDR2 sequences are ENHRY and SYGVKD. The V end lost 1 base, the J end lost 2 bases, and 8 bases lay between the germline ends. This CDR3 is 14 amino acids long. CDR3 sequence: CAISEYRQQETQYF. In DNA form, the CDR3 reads TGTGCCATCAGTGAGTACCGACAGCAAGAGACCCAGTACTTC.

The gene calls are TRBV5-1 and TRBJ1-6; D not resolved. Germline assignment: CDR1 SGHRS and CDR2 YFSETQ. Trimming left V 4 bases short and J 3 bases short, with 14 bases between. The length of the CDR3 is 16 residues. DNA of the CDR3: TGCGCCAGCAGCACGAACAGTTTTCTCTATAATTCACCCCTCCACTTT. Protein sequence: CASSTNSFLYNSPLHF. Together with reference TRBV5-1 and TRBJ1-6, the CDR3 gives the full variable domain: KAGVTQTPRYLIKTRGQQVTLSCSPISGHRSVSWYQQTPGQGLQFLFEYFSETQRNKGNFPGRFSGRQFSNSRSEMNVSTLELGDSALYLCASSTNSFLYNSPLHFGNGTRLTVT.

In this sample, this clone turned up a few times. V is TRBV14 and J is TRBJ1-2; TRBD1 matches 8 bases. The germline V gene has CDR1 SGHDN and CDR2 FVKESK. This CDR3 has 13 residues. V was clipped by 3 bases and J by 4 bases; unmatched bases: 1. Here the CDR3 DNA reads TGTGCCAGCAGCCAGGGACAGGCCTATGGCTACACCTTC. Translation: CASSQGQAYGYTF.

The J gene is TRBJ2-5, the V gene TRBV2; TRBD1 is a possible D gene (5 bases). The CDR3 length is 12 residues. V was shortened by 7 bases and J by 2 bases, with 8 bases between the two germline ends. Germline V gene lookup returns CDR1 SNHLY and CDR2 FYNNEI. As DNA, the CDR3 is TGTGCCAGCAACACAGGACAAGAGACCCAGTACTTC. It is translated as CASNTGQETQYF.